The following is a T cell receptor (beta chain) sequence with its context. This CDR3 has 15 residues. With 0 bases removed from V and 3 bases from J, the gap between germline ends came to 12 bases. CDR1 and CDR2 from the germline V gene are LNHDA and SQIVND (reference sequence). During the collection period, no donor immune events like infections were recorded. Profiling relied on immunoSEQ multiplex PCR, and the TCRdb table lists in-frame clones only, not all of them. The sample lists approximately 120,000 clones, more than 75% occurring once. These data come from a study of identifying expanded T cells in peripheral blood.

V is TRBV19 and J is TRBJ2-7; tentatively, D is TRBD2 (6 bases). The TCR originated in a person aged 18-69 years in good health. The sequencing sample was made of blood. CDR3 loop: CASSIEGGIGYEQYF. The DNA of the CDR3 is TGTGCCAGTAGTATAGAGGGGGGAATCGGCTACGAGCAGTACTTC.